Shown below are 26 T cell receptor beta chains from a single sample sequenced in a study of CD8 T cells in ankylosing spondylitis. TCRdb reanalysed the 5' RACE reads using MiXCR and keeps one entry per CDR3 protein. The sample has roughly 120,000 distinct CDR3 sequences, approximately 14% seen once. Source material: blood, either unsorted or a sorted T cell fraction (not recorded which). The source is a female donor with ankylosing spondylitis or in good health (not recorded which).

Of note for this clonotype: Possible read error: a much larger clone is one base away. The V and J genes are TRBV6-6 and TRBJ2-1; no definite D call. Germline-derived CDR1 and CDR2 are MNHNY and SVGAGI (reference sequence). The CDR3 consists of 13 residues. DNA of the CDR3: TGTGCCAGCAGTTCATGGTCCTACGATGAGCAGTTCTTC. Protein: CASSSWSYDEQFF.

The chain employs TRBV11-2 and TRBJ1-1; no reliable D call. Deletions cut 0 bases from V and 5 bases from J, with 7 bases between. Germline assignment: CDR1 SGHAT and CDR2 FQNNGV. CDR3 length: 13 amino acids. CDR3 protein: CASSLDGDTEAFF. The CDR3 DNA reads as TGTGCCAGCAGCTTAGATGGGGATACTGAAGCTTTCTTT.

This clonotype has at least ten counts. V gene TRBV10-3 combines with J gene TRBJ1-1, with D possibly TRBD1 on 5 matching bases. Trimming removed 2 bases at V and 1 base at J, with 5 bases between. The CDR3 is 13 amino acids. Germline assignment: CDR1 ENHRY and CDR2 SYGVKD. The CDR3 here is CAISETGNTEAFF. CDR3 nucleotide sequence: TGTGCCATCAGTGAGACAGGGAACACTGAAGCTTTCTTT.

The V and J genes are TRBV7-2 and TRBJ2-1; 11 positions match TRBD2. The J segment lost 3 bases and the V segment lost 5 bases, leaving 9 bases of the junction unmatched. Germline CDR1 SGHTA, CDR2 FQGNSA. This CDR3 is built from 17 residues. CDR3 DNA sequence: TGTGCCAGCAGCAAACAACTCCTAGCGGGGGGCTACAATGAGCAGTTCTTC. The encoded protein is CASSKQLLAGGYNEQFF.

This clonotype was recorded many times. The V gene is TRBV5-1, the J gene TRBJ2-7, with D tentatively TRBD1 (6 bases). The germline gives CDR1 SGHRS, CDR2 YFSETQ. V shed 5 bases and J shed 3 bases, with 6 bases lying between them. The CDR3 spans 11 residues. The CDR3, as DNA: TGCGCCAGCAGGGACAGCTACGAGCAGTACTTC. Protein product: CASRDSYEQYF.

The sample holds many counts of this clonotype. This chain joins TRBV20-1 and TRBJ2-7, with 8 bases that match TRBD1. The length of the CDR3 is 12 residues. Per germline, CDR1 DFQATT and CDR2 SNEGSKA (reference sequence). V shed 4 bases and J 3 bases; nucleotides not matched to a gene: 2. This CDR3 reads CSATDRDYEQYF. The CDR3 region has the DNA TGCAGTGCTACGGACAGGGACTACGAGCAGTACTTC.

This clonotype occurred many times. The chain joins TRBV25-1 to TRBJ2-3; no definite D call. This CDR3 is 14 amino acids long. Per germline, CDR1 MGHDK and CDR2 SYGVNS. V was pared by 8 bases and J by 2 bases, with 14 bases between. In nucleotides, the CDR3 is TGTGCCAGCGTCCCCCACCATACCACAGATACGCAGTATTTT. It specifies CASVPHHTTDTQYF.

This clonotype has only a few counts. The chain recombines TRBV5-1 with TRBJ1-5; D perhaps matches TRBD1 (5 bases). CDR3 length equals 17 residues. The germline CDR1 and CDR2 sequences are SGHRS and YFSETQ. Trimming cost V 0 bases and J 0 bases, with 13 bases left between them. Written as DNA, the CDR3 is TGCGCCAGCAGCTTGGAGGGACGGATAGATAGCAATCAGCCCCAGCATTTT. As protein: CASSLEGRIDSNQPQHF.

In its sample, this clonotype was seen once. This sequence joins TRBV5-1 and TRBJ1-1, with 8 positions matching TRBD1. V trimming: 4 bases; J trimming: 5 bases; junction bases outside the gene matches: 16. Per the germline V gene, CDR1 is SGHRS and CDR2 is YFSETQ. The CDR3 length is 17 residues. The CDR3 protein is CASSTLPGTGESTEAFF. The CDR3 DNA is TGCGCCAGCAGCACCCTGCCCGGGACAGGTGAATCAACTGAAGCTTTCTTT.

This clonotype was detected a few times. V is TRBV6-2 or TRBV6-3 and J is TRBJ2-1, with D tentatively TRBD2 (5 bases). V was clipped by 3 bases and J by 2 bases, with 8 bases between them. Germline V gives CDR1 MNHEY, CDR2 SVGEGT. The CDR3 totals 14 residues. The CDR3 DNA follows: TGTGCCAGCAGTTATACGGGGACCTACAATGAGCAGTTCTTC. Protein: CASSYTGTYNEQFF.

This clonotype was seen at least ten times. V is TRBV5-1 and J is TRBJ2-2; tentative D call: TRBD1 (6 bases). Trimming pared 2 bases from V and 4 bases from J, leaving 9 bases between. Germline V CDR1 and CDR2: SGHRS, YFSETQ. CDR3 length: 14 amino acids. The CDR3 reads CASSLQGGTGELFF. CDR3 sequence (DNA): TGCGCCAGCAGCTTACAAGGGGGCACCGGGGAGCTGTTTTTT.

This clonotype was detected many times. The chain employs TRBV10-3 and TRBJ2-1, with 11 bases lining up with TRBD2. The junction had 5 bases not matched to a gene; V was cut back by 5 bases and J by 5 bases. Germline values: CDR1 ENHRY, CDR2 SYGVKD. This CDR3 region has 15 residues. CDR3 sequence: CAISPGTSGDNEQFF. Here the CDR3 DNA reads TGTGCCATCAGTCCCGGGACTAGCGGTGACAATGAGCAGTTCTTC.

Only a few counts were recorded for this clonotype. This rearrangement joins TRBV27 to TRBJ2-7, with 13 bases identical to TRBD2. The germline gives CDR1 MNHEY, CDR2 SMNVEV (reference sequence). V dropped 3 bases and J dropped 3; count of bases not matched to a gene: 17. The CDR3 contains 20 residues. As DNA, the CDR3 is TGTGCCAGCAGTTTCTCTAGACCTCGGACTAGCGGGAGCGAACACTACGAGCAGTACTTC. Translating gives CASSFSRPRTSGSEHYEQYF.

This clonotype was detected only a few times. The V call is TRBV7-8, the J call TRBJ2-3; weak D call: TRBD2 (7 bases). Germline values: CDR1 SGHVS, CDR2 FQNEAQ. The V gene lost 5 bases and the J gene lost 0 bases, with 27 bases spanning the gap. The CDR3 spans 20 residues. CDR3 region: CASSVDRDKGGTPSTDTQYF. The CDR3 DNA follows: TGTGCCAGCAGCGTAGACCGGGACAAGGGAGGGACCCCTAGCACAGATACGCAGTATTTT.

V usage is TRBV19 and J usage is TRBJ2-5, with TRBD2 as a possible D gene (6 bases). V lost 9 bases to trimming and J lost 4 bases, with 21 bases between them. CDR3 length: 15 residues. Germline CDR1 reads LNHDA; CDR2 reads SQIVND (reference sequence). CDR3 DNA sequence: TGTGCCAGGGAAACCGGGACTTGGATGAGAGAGACCCAGTACTTC. Amino acid sequence: CARETGTWMRETQYF.

This clonotype has at least ten counts. The chain carries TRBV5-5 and TRBJ2-1; weak D call: TRBD2 (5 bases). Looked up from germline, CDR1 is SGHKS and CDR2 is YYEKEE (reference sequence). V shed 4 bases and J shed 6 bases, with 8 bases lying between them. The CDR3 extends over 12 amino acids. The CDR3 region has the DNA TGTGCCAGCAGCGGACTTCTCAATGAGCAGTTCTTC. Translated: CASSGLLNEQFF. The variable domain in full, with the rest retrieved from reference TRBV5-5 and TRBJ2-1, is DAGVTQSPTHLIKTRGQQVTLRCSPISGHKSVSWYQQVLGQGPQFIFQYYEKEERGRGNFPDRFSARQFPNYSSELNVNALLLGDSALYLCASSGLLNEQFFGPGTRLTVL.

The rearrangement joins TRBV20-1 to TRBJ1-2; 7 bases are a match to TRBD1. CDR3 size: 12 residues. The V segment lost 3 bases and the J segment 4 bases; nucleotides outside the gene matches: 2. Germline CDR1 is DFQATT and CDR2 is SNEGSKA (reference sequence). The CDR3 sequence is CSARDRSYGYTF. The CDR3 DNA sequence: TGCAGTGCTAGGGACAGGTCCTATGGCTACACCTTC.

DNA for the CDR3: TGTGCCAGCAGCAGCGGACGGGAAAACTATGGCTACACCTTC. This sequence encodes CASSSGRENYGYTF. The V and J genes are TRBV21-1 and TRBJ1-2; the listed D gene, TRBD1, was not tested against the DNA. TRBV21-1 is labeled a pseudogene. The CDR3 covers 14 residues.

This clonotype showed up many times. V is TRBV29-1 and J is TRBJ2-2; 8 nucleotides agree with TRBD1. V lost 5 bases to trimming and J lost 6 bases; unmatched junction nucleotides: 17. CDR1 and CDR2 from the germline V gene are SQVTM and ANQGSEA. CDR3 length: 17 amino acids. CDR3 DNA: TGCAGCGTTAACAAACCAAAGGGACAGGTTGGACCCGGGGAGCTGTTTTTT. This codes for CSVNKPKGQVGPGELFF.

CDR3: CSAALGGGGSSYEQYF. The CDR3 DNA follows: TGCAGTGCTGCCCTTGGTGGGGGCGGAAGCTCCTACGAGCAGTACTTC. The chain recombines TRBV20-1 with TRBJ2-7; a weak D match, TRBD1 (6 bases). The CDR3 has 16 residues. Trimming removed 5 bases from V and 0 bases from J, with 20 bases in between. Germline loops: CDR1 DFQATT, CDR2 SNEGSKA (reference sequence).

The chain joins TRBV20-1 to TRBJ2-5, with D perhaps TRBD1 (6 bases). Germline CDR1 reads DFQATT; CDR2 reads SNEGSKA (reference sequence). The CDR3 contains 15 residues. V lost 5 bases to trimming and J lost 0 bases, with 16 bases between them. This CDR3 reads CSASTGTKNQETQYF. CDR3 sequence (DNA): TGCAGTGCTTCGACCGGGACAAAGAACCAAGAGACCCAGTACTTC.

The CDR3: CASSRDRRNTGELFF. Written as DNA, the CDR3 is TGTGCCAGCAGCCGGGACAGGAGAAACACCGGGGAGCTGTTTTTT. The rearrangement joins TRBV2 to TRBJ2-2; 8 nucleotides match TRBD1. V lost 6 bases to trimming and J lost 2 bases; unmatched junction nucleotides: 5. The germline V gene encodes CDR1 SNHLY and CDR2 FYNNEI. This CDR3 contains 15 residues.

In this sample, this clonotype turned up a few times. V and J are TRBV7-9 and TRBJ1-1; D possibly corresponds to TRBD1 (5 bases). V lost 2 bases to trimming and J lost 11 bases, with 15 bases between them. Germline lookup yields CDR1 SEHNR and CDR2 FQNEAQ (reference sequence). The CDR3 is 13 residues long. The CDR3 region is CASSLLTGEPAFF. CDR3 sequence (DNA): TGTGCCAGCAGCTTACTTACAGGTGAACCGGCTTTCTTT.

This clonotype was recorded many times. The chain joins TRBV7-3 to TRBJ2-2; 7 nucleotides align to TRBD2. Germline CDR1 SGHTA, CDR2 FQGTGA. The CDR3 is made up of 14 amino acids. Losses at the gene ends were 6 bases for V and 2 bases for J; bases not matched to a gene: 3. Written as DNA, the CDR3 is TGTGCCAGCAGTCTAGCGGTTAACACCGGGGAGCTGTTTTTT. Protein sequence: CASSLAVNTGELFF.

In its sample, this clonotype was seen many times. The chain employs TRBV20-1 and TRBJ2-7; D gene uncertain. The CDR3 has 13 amino acids. V shed 2 bases and J shed 0 bases, with 8 bases lying between them. The germline CDR1 and CDR2 sequences are DFQATT and SNEGSKA (reference sequence). The CDR3 bases are TGCAGTGCTAGACAGGACCCCTCCTACGAGCAGTACTTC. Protein sequence: CSARQDPSYEQYF.

This clonotype has at least ten counts. This chain links TRBV5-1 with TRBJ2-1; TRBD2 might be the D (5 bases). The CDR3 is 17 residues long. Between the trimmed V and J ends, which lost 4 bases and 0 bases, there was a span of 17 bases. Per the germline V gene, CDR1 is SGHRS and CDR2 is YFSETQ. The CDR3 loop reads CASSRSSASSSYNEQFF. The CDR3 bases are TGCGCCAGCAGCCGGAGTAGCGCCTCAAGCTCCTACAATGAGCAGTTCTTC.